This TCR beta chain was identified during a study of Graves' ophthalmopathy and Graves' hyperthyroidism. Scientists amplified the TCR beta CDR3 regions from RNA transcripts. RT-PCR in the first round used HTBI primers; a second-round multiplex PCR followed. TCRdb re-called the multiplex PCR reads through MiXCR, storing one row per CDR3 protein. The profile covers about 620,000 distinct CDR3 sequences, with approximately 22% appearing a single time and roughly 6.9% taken by the ten largest. The CDR3 spans 14 residues. Germline CDR1 and CDR2: SEHNR and FQNEAQ (reference sequence). V was cut by 5 bases and J by 5 bases, with 16 bases left in between.

The receptor's source is a woman younger than 30 with stable Graves' hyperthyroidism. Some clones in this sample may be carry-over from other donors' samples. The genes are TRBV7-9 and TRBJ2-7; the D is unclear. The specimen sequenced was peripheral blood. CDR3 sequence reads: CASSLLRSADEQYF. In DNA form, the CDR3 reads TGTGCCAGCAGCCTCCTCCGTTCGGCGGACGAGCAGTACTTC.